The next 7 T cell receptor beta chains were all read from a single sample in a study of cytomegalovirus exposure and HLA in healthy donors. This PCR relied on a set of 60 Vbeta primers and 13 Jbeta primers. The assay was immunoSEQ multiplex PCR, and TCRdb's table has in-frame clones only and misses some. The table includes over 100,000 clones, approximately 66% detected once. The sequenced sample consisted of PBMCs. These receptors all stem from a woman in her thirties or forties in good health and CMV-seropositive.

This clone is a singleton in its sample. The chain combines TRBV5-6 with TRBJ1-3; maybe TRBD1 (6 bases). Trimming stripped 3 bases from V and 1 base from J, with 11 bases between. CDR1 is SGHDT and CDR2 is YYEEEE in the germline V gene. This CDR3 is 15 amino acids long. For the CDR3, the DNA is TGTGCCAGCAGCTCCCTAGACAGGTCTGGAAACACCATATATTTT. Its translation: CASSSLDRSGNTIYF.

This clone was recorded a few times. This chain links TRBV7-9 with TRBJ1-1; 9 bases fit TRBD1. This CDR3 contains 16 residues. Per germline, CDR1 SEHNR and CDR2 FQNEAQ (reference sequence). V dropped 5 bases and J dropped 2; count of bases not matched to a gene: 9. The CDR3 DNA follows: TGTGCCAGCAGCCAACAGGGGGCGATGATAAACACTGAAGCTTTCTTT. The encoded protein is CASSQQGAMINTEAFF.

The rearrangement uses TRBV27 and TRBJ2-2; possible D gene TRBD2, 6 bases. Trimming took off 1 base at V and 4 bases at J, with 10 bases between the two ends. CDR3 size: 15 residues. In germline, CDR1 is MNHEY, CDR2 SMNVEV (reference sequence). The CDR3 DNA sequence: TGTGCCAGCAGTTTATTAGCGGATGTCACCGGGGAGCTGTTTTTT. Translated, it gives CASSLLADVTGELFF.

In its sample, this clone was seen once. V and J are TRBV18 and TRBJ1-6; TRBD1 aligns across 8 bases. V was pared by 3 bases and J by 7 bases, with 5 bases of the junction left unmatched. The length of the CDR3 is 15 residues. The germline gives CDR1 KGHSH, CDR2 LQKENI. Here the CDR3 DNA reads TGTGCCAGCTCACCCCAGGGGGCAGGCAATTCACCCCTCCACTTT. Residues: CASSPQGAGNSPLHF.

Note on this clone: The sample holds other DNA sequences that translate to the same CDR3. The chain joins TRBV7-9 to TRBJ1-5, with no clear D. The CDR3 consists of 13 residues. Trimming pared 2 bases from V and 2 bases from J, leaving 4 bases between. CDR1 SEHNR and CDR2 FQNEAQ come from the germline V gene (reference sequence). CDR3 residues: CASSLTGNQPQHF. Here the CDR3 DNA reads TGTGCCAGCAGCTTAACGGGCAATCAGCCCCAGCATTTT.

The rearrangement links TRBV5-1 to TRBJ2-5, with 13 bases that match TRBD2. After removal of 4 bases from V and 1 base from J, the junction contained 16 bases not matched to a gene. The V gene's germline CDR1 is SGHRS and CDR2 YFSETQ. The CDR3 totals 20 residues. The CDR3 DNA is TGCGCCAGCAGCGACACTTGGGGACTAGCGGGGAGAAACCTCCAAGAGACCCAGTACTTC. It translates to CASSDTWGLAGRNLQETQYF.

This clone was counted a single time. This chain joins TRBV6-6 and TRBJ2-1, with D tentatively TRBD2 (6 bases). With 6 bases removed from V and 0 bases from J, the gap between germline ends came to 9 bases. Germline CDR1 is MNHNY and CDR2 is SVGAGI (reference sequence). The CDR3 has 14 residues. The CDR3, as DNA: TGTGCCAGCAGCCGCGGGACCTCCTACAATGAGCAGTTCTTC. Amino acid sequence: CASSRGTSYNEQFF.